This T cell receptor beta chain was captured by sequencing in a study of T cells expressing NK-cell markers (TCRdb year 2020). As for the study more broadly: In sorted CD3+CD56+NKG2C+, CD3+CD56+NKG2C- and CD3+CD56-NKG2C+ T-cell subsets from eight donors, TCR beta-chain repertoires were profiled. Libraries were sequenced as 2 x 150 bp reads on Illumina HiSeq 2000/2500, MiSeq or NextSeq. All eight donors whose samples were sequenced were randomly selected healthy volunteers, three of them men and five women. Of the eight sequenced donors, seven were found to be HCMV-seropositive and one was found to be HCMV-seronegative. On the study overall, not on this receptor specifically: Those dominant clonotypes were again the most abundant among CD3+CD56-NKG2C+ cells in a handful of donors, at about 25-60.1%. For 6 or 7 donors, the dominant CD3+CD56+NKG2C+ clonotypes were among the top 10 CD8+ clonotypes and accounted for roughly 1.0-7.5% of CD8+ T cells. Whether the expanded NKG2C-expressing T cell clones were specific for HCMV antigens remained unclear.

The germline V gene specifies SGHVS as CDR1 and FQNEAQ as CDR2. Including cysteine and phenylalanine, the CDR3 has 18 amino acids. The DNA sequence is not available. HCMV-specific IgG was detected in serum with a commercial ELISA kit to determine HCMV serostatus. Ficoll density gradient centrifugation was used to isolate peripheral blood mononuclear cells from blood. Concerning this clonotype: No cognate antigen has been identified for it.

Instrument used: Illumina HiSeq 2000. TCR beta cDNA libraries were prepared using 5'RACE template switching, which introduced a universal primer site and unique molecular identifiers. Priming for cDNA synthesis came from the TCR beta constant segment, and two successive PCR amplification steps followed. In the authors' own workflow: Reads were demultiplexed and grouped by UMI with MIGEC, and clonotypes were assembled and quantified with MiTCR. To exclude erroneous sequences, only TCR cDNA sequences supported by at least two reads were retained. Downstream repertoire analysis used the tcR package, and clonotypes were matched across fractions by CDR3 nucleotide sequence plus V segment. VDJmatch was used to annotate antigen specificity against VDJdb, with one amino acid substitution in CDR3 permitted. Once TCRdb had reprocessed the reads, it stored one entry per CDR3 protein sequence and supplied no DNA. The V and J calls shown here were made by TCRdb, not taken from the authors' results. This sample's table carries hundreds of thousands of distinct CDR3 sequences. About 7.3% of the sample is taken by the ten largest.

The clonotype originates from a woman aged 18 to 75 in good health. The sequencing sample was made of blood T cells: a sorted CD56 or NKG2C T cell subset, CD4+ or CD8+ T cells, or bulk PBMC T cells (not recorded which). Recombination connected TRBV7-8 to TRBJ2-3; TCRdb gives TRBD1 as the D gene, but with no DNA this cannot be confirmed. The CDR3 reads CASSLVPTGSRDTDTQYF. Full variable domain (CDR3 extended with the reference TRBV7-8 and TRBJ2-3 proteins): GAGVSQSPRYKVAKRGQDVALRCDPISGHVSLFWYQQALGQGPEFLTYFQNEAQLDKSGLPSDRFFAERPEGSVSTLKIQRTQQEDSAVYLCASSLVPTGSRDTDTQYFGPGTRLTVL.